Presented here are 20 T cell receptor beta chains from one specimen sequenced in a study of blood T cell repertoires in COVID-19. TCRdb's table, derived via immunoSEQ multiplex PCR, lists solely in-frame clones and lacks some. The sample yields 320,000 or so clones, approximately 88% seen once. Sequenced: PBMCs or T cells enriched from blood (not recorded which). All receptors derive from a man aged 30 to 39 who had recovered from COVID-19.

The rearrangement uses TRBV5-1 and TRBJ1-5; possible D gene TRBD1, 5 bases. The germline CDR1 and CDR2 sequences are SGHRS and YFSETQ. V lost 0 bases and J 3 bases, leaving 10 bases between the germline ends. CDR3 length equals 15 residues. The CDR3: CASSLGDSLNQPQHF. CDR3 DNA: TGCGCCAGCAGCTTGGGGGACTCTCTCAATCAGCCCCAGCATTTT.

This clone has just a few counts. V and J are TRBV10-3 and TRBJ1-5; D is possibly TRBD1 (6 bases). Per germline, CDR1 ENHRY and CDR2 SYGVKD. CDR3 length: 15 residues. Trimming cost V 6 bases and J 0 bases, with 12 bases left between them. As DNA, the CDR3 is TGTGCCATCAGAGGGGCAGGGGATAGCAATCAGCCCCAGCATTTT. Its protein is CAIRGAGDSNQPQHF.

CDR3: CASTPHTLSDSYEQYF. CDR3 bases: TGTGCCAGCACGCCACATACCCTGTCCGACTCCTACGAGCAGTACTTC. This rearrangement joins TRBV28 to TRBJ2-7; D not certain. The V end was cut by 7 bases, the J end by 0 bases, with 19 bases between. Germline V gene sequence: CDR1 MDHEN, CDR2 SYDVKM. CDR3 length: 16 amino acids.

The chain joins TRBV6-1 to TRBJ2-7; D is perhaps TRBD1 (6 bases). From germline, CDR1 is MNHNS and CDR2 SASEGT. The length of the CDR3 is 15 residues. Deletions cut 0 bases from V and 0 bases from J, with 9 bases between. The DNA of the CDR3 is TGTGCCAGCAGTGAAGCGGAGACAGGCTCCTACGAGCAGTACTTC. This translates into CASSEAETGSYEQYF.

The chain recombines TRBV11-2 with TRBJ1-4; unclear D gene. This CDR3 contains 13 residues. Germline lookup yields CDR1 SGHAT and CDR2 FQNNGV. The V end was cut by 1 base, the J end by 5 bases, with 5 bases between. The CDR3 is CASSLGENEKLFF. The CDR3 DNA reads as TGTGCCAGCAGCTTAGGGGAGAATGAAAAACTGTTTTTT.

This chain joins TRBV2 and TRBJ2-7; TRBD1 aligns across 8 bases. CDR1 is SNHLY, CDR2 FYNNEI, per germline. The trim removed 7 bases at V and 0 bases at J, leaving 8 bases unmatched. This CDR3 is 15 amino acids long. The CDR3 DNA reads TGTGCCAGCAATAACAGGGGGTCATACTCCTACGAGCAGTACTTC. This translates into CASNNRGSYSYEQYF.

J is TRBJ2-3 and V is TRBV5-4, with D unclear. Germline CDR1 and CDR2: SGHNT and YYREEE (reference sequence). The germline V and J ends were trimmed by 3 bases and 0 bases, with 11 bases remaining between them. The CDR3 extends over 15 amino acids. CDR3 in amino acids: CASSSSEVSTDTQYF. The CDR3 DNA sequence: TGTGCCAGCAGCTCAAGTGAGGTCAGCACAGATACGCAGTATTTT.

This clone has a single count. CDR3 bases: TGTGCCAGCAGCTTAGGGGTAGGGGATGAAAAACTGTTTTTT. This gives the protein CASSLGVGDEKLFF. The rearrangement uses TRBV7-9 and TRBJ1-4; D might be TRBD1 (5 bases). The germline V and J ends were trimmed by 1 base and 6 bases, with 9 bases remaining between them. The CDR3 spans 14 residues. Germline CDR1 reads SEHNR; CDR2 reads FQNEAQ (reference sequence).

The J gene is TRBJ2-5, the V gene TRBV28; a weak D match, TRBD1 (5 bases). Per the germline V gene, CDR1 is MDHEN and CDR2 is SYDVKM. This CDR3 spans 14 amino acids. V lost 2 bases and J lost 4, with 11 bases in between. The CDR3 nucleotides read TGTGCCAGCAGTTTAATTGGTAGGGGAGAGACCCAGTACTTC. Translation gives CASSLIGRGETQYF.

The CDR3 spells CASSLGTGMNTEAFF. The CDR3 DNA follows: TGCGCCAGCAGCTTGGGGACAGGGATGAACACTGAAGCTTTCTTT. V gene TRBV5-1 combines with J gene TRBJ1-1, with 8 bases that match TRBD1. The CDR3 spans 15 residues. Germline lookup yields CDR1 SGHRS and CDR2 YFSETQ. The junction had 1 base not matched to a gene; V was cut back by 0 bases and J by 0 bases.

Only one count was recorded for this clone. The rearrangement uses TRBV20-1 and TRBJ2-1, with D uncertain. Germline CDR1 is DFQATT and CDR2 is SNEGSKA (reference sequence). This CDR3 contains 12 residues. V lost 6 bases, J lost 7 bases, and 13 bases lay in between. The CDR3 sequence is CSASESGNEQFF. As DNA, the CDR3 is TGCAGTGCAAGTGAGTCCGGGAATGAGCAGTTCTTC.

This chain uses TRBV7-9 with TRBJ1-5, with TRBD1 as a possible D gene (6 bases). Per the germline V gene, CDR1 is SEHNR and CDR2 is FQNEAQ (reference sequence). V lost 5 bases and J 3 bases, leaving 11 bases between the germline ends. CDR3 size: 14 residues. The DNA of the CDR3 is TGTGCCAGCAGCGGGAACAGGGCCAATCAGCCCCAGCATTTT. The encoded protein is CASSGNRANQPQHF.

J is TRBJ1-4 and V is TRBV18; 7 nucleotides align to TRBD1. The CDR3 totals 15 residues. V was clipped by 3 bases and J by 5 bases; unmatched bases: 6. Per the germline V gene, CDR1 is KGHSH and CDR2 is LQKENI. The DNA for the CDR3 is TGTGCCAGCTCACCTCGGACAGGACGAAATGAAAAACTGTTTTTT. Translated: CASSPRTGRNEKLFF. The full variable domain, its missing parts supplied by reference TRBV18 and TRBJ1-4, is NAGVMQNPRHLVRRRGQEARLRCSPMKGHSHVYWYRQLPEEGLKFMVYLQKENIIDESGMPKERFSAEFPKEGPSILRIQQVVRGDSAAYFCASSPRTGRNEKLFFGSGTQLSVL.

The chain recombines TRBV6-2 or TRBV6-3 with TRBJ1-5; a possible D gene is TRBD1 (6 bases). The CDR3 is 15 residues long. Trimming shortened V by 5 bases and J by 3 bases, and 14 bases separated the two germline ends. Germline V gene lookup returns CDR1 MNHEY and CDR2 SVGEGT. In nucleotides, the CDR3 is TGTGCCAGCAGTCCAGGGGCAGGGTTCAATCAGCCCCAGCATTTT. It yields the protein CASSPGAGFNQPQHF.

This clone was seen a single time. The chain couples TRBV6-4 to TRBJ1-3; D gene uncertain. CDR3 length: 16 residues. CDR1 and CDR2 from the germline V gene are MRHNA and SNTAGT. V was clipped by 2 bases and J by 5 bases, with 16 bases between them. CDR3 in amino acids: CASSDPSRESRNTIYF. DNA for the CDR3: TGTGCCAGCAGTGACCCAAGCCGGGAATCCCGAAACACCATATATTTT.

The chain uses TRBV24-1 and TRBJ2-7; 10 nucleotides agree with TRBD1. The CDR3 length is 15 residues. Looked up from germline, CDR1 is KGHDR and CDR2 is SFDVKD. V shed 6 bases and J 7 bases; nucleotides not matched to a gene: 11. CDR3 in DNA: TGTGCCACCAGTCCGACGACAGGGGGCTGGAGAGAGCAGTACTTC. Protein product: CATSPTTGGWREQYF.

The CDR3 spells CAWTMPGQGPYEQYF. As DNA, the CDR3 is TGTGCCTGGACTATGCCGGGACAGGGTCCCTACGAGCAGTACTTC. The chain carries TRBV30 and TRBJ2-7, with 9 bases fitting TRBD1. The CDR3 has 15 amino acids. Germline V CDR1 and CDR2: GTSNPN, SVGIG (reference sequence). After removal of 4 bases from V and 2 bases from J, the junction contained 9 bases not matched to a gene. Full variable domain (outside the CDR3, taken from reference TRBV30 and TRBJ2-7): SQTIHQWPATLVQPVGSPLSLECTVEGTSNPNLYWYRQAAGRGLQLLFYSVGIGQISSEVPQNLSASRPQDRQFILSSKKLLLSDSGFYLCAWTMPGQGPYEQYFGPGTRLTVT.

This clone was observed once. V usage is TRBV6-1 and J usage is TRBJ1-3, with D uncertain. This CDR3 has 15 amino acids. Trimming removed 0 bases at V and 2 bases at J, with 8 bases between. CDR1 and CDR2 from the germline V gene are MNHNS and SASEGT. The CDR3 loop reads CASSEARGAGNTIYF. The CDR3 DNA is TGTGCCAGCAGTGAAGCGCGGGGAGCTGGAAACACCATATATTTT.

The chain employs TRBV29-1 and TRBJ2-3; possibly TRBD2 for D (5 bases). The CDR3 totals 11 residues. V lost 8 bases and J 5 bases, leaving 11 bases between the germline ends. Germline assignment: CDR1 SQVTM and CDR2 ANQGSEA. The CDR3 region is CSIKDLDTQYF. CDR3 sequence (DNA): TGCAGCATCAAGGACTTAGATACGCAGTATTTT.

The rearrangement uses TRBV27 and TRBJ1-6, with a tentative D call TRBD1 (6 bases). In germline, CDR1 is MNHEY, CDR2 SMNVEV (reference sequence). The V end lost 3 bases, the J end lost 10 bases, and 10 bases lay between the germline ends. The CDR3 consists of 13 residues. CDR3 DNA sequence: TGTGCCAGCAGTTTGCAGGGGAAATCACCCCTCCACTTT. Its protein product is CASSLQGKSPLHF.